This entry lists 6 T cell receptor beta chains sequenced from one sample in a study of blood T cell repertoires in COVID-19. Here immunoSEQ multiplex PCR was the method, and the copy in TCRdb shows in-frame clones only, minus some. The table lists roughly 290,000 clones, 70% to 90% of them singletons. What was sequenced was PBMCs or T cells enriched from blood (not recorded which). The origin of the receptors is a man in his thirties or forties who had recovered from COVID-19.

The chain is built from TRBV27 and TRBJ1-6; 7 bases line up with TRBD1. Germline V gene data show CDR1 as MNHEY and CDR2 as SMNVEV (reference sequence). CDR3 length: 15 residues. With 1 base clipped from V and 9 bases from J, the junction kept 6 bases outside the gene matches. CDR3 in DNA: TGTGCCAGCAGTTTATTAAGGGGGCAAGGTTCACCCCTCCACTTT. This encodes CASSLLRGQGSPLHF.

Here the CDR3 reads CASSVVSLDEQFF. CDR3 nucleotides: TGTGCCAGCAGCGTAGTTAGCCTTGATGAGCAGTTCTTC. The chain carries TRBV9 and TRBJ2-1; D gene ambiguous. Trimming stripped 0 bases from V and 8 bases from J, with 9 bases between. The germline gives CDR1 SGDLS, CDR2 YYNGEE. CDR3 length: 13 amino acids. Full variable domain (rest looked up from reference TRBV9 and TRBJ2-1): DSGVTQTPKHLITATGQRVTLRCSPRSGDLSVYWYQQSLDQGLQFLIQYYNGEERAKGNILERFSAQQFPDLHSELNLSSLELGDSALYFCASSVVSLDEQFFGPGTRLTVL.

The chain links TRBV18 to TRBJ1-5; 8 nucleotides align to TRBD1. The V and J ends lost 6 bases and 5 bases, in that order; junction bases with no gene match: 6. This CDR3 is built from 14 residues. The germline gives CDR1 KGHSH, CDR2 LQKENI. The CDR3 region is CASSQDRDYQPQHF. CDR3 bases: TGTGCCAGCTCCCAGGACAGGGACTATCAGCCCCAGCATTTT.

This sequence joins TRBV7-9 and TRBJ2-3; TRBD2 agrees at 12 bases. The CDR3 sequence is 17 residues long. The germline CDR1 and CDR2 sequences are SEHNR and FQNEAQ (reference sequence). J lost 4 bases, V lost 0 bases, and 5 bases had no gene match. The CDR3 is CASSLAGLAGLADTQYF. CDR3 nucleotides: TGTGCCAGCAGCTTAGCTGGACTAGCGGGGTTAGCAGATACGCAGTATTTT.

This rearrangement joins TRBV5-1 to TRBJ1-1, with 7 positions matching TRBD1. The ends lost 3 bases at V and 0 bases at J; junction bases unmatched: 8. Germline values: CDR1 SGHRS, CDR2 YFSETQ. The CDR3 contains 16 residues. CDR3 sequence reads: CASSYDSTGMNTEAFF. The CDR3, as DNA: TGCGCCAGCAGCTATGATTCGACAGGGATGAACACTGAAGCTTTCTTT.

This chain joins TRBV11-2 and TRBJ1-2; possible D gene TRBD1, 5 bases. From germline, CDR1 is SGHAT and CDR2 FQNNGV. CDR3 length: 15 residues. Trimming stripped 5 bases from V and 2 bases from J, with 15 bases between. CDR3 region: CASSGGHWENYGYTF. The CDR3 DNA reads TGTGCCAGCAGCGGTGGACACTGGGAAAACTATGGCTACACCTTC.